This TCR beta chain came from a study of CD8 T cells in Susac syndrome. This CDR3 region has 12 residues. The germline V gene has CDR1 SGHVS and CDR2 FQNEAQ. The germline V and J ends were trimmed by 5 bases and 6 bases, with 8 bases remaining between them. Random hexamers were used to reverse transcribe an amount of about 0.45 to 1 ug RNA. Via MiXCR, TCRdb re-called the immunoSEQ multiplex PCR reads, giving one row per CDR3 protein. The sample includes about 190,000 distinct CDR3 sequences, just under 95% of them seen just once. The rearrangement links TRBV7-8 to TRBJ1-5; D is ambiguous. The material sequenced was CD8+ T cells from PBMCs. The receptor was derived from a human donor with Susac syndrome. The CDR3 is CASSPAGQPQHF. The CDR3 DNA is TGTGCCAGCAGCCCGGCGGGTCAGCCCCAGCATTTT.